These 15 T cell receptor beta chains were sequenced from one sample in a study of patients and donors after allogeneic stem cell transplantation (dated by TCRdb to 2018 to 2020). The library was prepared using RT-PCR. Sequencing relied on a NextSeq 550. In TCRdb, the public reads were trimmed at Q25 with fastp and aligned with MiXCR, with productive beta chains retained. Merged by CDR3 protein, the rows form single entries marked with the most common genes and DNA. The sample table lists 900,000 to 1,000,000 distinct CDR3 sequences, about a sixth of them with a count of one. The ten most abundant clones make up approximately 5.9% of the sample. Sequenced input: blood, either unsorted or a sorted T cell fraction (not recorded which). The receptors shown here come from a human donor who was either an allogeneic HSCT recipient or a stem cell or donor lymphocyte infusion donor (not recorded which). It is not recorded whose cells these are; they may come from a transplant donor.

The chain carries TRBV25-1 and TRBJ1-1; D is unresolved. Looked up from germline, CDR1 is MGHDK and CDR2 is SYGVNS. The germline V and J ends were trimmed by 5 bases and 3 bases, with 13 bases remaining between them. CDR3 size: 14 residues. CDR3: CASSLGSDYTEAFF. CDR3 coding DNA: TGTGCCAGCAGTCTCGGCTCCGATTACACTGAAGCTTTCTTT.

Here the CDR3 DNA reads TGTGCCAGCAGCGCAGAGTTTCCGAACACTGAAGCTTTCTTT. Translating gives CASSAEFPNTEAFF. The genes are TRBV9 and TRBJ1-1; no clear D gene. Per the germline V gene, CDR1 is SGDLS and CDR2 is YYNGEE. The ends were cut back, 3 bases at V and 1 base at J, with 10 bases in the middle. This CDR3 has 14 residues. The entire variable domain, with the rest obtained from reference TRBV9 and TRBJ1-1, is as follows: DSGVTQTPKHLITATGQRVTLRCSPRSGDLSVYWYQQSLDQGLQFLIQYYNGEERAKGNILERFSAQQFPDLHSELNLSSLELGDSALYFCASSAEFPNTEAFFGQGTRLTVV.

The CDR3 sequence is CASSLGPGGYYEQYF. In nucleotides, the CDR3 is TGTGCCAGCAGCTTGGGGCCAGGAGGATACTACGAGCAGTACTTC. The V gene is TRBV5-5, the J gene TRBJ2-7, with D perhaps matching TRBD2 (5 bases). Germline V gene data show CDR1 as SGHKS and CDR2 as YYEKEE (reference sequence). The CDR3 extends over 15 amino acids. Trimming removed 0 bases at V and 3 bases at J, with 13 bases between.

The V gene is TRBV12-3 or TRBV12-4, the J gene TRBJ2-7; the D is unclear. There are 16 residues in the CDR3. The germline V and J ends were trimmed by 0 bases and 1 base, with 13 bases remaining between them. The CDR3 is CASSLALGRVSYEQYF. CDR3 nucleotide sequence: TGTGCCAGCAGTTTAGCGCTGGGCAGAGTTTCCTACGAGCAGTACTTC.

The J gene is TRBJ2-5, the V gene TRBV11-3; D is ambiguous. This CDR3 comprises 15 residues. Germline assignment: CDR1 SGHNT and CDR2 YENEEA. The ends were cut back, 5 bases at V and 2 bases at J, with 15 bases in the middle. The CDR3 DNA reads TGTGCCAGCAGCACCATGTTCCAGGAGCAAGAGACCCAGTACTTC. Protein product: CASSTMFQEQETQYF.

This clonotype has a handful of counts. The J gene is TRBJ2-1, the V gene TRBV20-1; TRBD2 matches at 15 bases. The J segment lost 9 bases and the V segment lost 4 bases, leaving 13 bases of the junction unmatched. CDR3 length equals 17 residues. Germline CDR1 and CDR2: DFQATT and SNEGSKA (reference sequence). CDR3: CSATGTSGGNEKGEQFF. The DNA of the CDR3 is TGCAGTGCTACCGGGACTAGCGGGGGGAACGAAAAGGGTGAGCAGTTCTTC.

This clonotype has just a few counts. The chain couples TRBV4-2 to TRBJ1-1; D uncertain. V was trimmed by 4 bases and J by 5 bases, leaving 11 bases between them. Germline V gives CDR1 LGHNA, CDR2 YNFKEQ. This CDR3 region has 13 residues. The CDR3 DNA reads TGTGCCAGCAGCCCCCGGGATGCGACTGAAGCTTTCTTT. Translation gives CASSPRDATEAFF.

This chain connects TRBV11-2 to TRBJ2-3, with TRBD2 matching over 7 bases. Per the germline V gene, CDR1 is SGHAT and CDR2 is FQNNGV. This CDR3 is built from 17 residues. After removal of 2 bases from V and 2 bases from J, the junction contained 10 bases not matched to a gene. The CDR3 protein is CASSLRPTSVLTDTQYF. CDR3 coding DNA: TGTGCCAGCAGCTTACGGCCCACTAGCGTCCTCACAGATACGCAGTATTTT.

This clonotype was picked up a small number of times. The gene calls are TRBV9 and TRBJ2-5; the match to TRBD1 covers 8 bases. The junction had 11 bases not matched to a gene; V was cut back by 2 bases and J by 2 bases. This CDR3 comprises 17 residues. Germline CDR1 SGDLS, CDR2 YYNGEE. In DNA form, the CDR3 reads TGTGCCAGCAGCGTGGGACGACAGGGGATAGGGCAAGAGACCCAGTACTTC. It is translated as CASSVGRQGIGQETQYF.

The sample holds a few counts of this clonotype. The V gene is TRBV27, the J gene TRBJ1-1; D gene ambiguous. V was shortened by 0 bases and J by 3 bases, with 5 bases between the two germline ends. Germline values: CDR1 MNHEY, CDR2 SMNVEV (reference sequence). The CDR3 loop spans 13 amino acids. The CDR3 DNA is TGTGCCAGCAGTTTATCGGTGTACACTGAAGCTTTCTTT. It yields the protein CASSLSVYTEAFF.

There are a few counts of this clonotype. The CDR3 protein is CAYSNPGQEFLYTF. CDR3 coding DNA: TGTGCCTACTCGAACCCGGGACAGGAGTTTCTGTACACCTTC. The chain recombines TRBV30 with TRBJ1-2; TRBD1 agrees at 8 bases. V was pared by 7 bases and J by 11 bases, with 18 bases of the junction left unmatched. Germline V gene data show CDR1 as GTSNPN and CDR2 as SVGIG (reference sequence). CDR3 length: 14 residues.

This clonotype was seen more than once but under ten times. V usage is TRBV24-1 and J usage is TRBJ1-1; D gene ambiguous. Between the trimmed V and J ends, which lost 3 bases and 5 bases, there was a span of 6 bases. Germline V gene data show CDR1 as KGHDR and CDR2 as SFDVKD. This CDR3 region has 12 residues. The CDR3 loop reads CATSDEKTEAFF. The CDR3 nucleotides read TGTGCCACCAGTGATGAGAAGACTGAAGCTTTCTTT.

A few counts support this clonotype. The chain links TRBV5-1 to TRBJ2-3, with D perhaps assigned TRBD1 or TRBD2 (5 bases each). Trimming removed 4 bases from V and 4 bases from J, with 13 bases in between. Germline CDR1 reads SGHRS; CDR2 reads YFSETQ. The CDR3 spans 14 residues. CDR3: CASSPRDLADTQYF. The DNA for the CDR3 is TGCGCCAGCAGCCCCCGGGACCTGGCAGATACGCAGTATTTT.

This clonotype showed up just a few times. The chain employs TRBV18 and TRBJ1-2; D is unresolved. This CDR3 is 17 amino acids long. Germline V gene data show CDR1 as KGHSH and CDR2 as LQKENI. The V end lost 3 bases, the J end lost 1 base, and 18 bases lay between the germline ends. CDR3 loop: CASSPLAVGRNNYGYTF. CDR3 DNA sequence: TGTGCCAGCTCACCTCTGGCGGTTGGAAGGAATAACTATGGCTACACCTTC.

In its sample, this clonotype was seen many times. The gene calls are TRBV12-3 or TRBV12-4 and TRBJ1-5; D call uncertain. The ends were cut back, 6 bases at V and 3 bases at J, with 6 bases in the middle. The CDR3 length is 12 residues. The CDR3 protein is CASSSDNQPQHF. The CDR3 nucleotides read TGTGCCAGCAGCTCGGACAATCAGCCCCAGCATTTT.